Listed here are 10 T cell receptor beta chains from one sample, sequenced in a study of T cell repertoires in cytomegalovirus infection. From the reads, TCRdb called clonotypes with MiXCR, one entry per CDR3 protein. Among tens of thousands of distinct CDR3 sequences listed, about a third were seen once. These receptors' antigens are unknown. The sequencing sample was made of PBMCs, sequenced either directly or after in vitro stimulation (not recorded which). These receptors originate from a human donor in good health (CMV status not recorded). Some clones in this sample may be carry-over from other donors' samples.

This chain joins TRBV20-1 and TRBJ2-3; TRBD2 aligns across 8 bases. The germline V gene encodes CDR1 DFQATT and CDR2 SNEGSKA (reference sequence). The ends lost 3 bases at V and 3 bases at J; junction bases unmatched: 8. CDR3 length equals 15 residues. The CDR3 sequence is CSASGLAGRTDTQYF. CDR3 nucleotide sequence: TGCAGTGCTAGCGGGCTAGCGGGTAGAACAGATACGCAGTATTTT.

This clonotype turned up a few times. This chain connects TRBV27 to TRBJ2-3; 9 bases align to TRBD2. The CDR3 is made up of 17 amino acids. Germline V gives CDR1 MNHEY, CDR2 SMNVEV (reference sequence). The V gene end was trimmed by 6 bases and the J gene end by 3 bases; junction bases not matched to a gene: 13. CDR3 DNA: TGTGCCAGCAGCTCGGGGGTTGGGCTAGCGGGAACAGATACGCAGTATTTT. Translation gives CASSSGVGLAGTDTQYF.

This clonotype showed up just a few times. CDR3 region: CASSPAGNDWFREYF. CDR3 coding DNA: TGTGCCAGCAGCCCGGCAGGGAACGATTGGTTTAGGGAGTACTTC. This chain joins TRBV5-8 and TRBJ2-7; D is perhaps TRBD1 (5 bases). The germline CDR1 and CDR2 sequences are SGHTS and YDEGEE. V was clipped by 4 bases and J by 11 bases, with 25 bases between them. This CDR3 region has 15 residues. Combining the CDR3 with reference TRBV5-8 and TRBJ2-7 gives the whole variable domain EAGVTQSPTHLIKTRGQQATLRCSPISGHTSVYWYQQALGLGLQFLLWYDEGEERNRGNFPPRFSGRQFPNYSSELNVNALELEDSALYLCASSPAGNDWFREYFGPGTRLTVT.

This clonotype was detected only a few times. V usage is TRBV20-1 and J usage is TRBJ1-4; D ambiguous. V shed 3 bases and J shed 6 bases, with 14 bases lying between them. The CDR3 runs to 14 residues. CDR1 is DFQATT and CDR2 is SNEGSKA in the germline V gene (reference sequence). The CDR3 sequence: CSARFGSAYEKLFF. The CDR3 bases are TGCAGTGCTAGGTTTGGGTCAGCCTATGAAAAACTGTTTTTT.

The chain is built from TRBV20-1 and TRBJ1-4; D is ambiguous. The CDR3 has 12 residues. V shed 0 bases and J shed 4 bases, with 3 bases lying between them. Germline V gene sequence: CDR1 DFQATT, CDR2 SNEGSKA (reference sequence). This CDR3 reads CSARDFNEKLFF. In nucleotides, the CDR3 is TGCAGTGCTAGAGACTTTAATGAAAAACTGTTTTTT.

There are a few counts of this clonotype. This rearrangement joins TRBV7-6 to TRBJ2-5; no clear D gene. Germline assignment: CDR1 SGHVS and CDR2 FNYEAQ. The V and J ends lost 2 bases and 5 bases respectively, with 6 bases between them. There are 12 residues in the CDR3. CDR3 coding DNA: TGTGCCAGCAGCTTATATTTGGAGACCCAGTACTTC. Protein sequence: CASSLYLETQYF.

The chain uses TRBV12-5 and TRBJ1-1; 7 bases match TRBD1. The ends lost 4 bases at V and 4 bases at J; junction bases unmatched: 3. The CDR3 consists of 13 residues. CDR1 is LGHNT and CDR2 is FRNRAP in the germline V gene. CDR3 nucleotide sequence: TGTGCTAGTGGTTCCCAGGGGGGCACTGAAGCTTTCTTT. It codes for CASGSQGGTEAFF.

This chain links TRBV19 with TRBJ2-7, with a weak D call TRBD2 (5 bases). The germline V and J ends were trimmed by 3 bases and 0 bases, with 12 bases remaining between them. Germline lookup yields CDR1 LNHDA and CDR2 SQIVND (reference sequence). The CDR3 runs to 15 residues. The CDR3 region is CASSMYGVSSYEQYF. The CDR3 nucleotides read TGTGCCAGTAGTATGTACGGGGTGAGCTCCTACGAGCAGTACTTC.

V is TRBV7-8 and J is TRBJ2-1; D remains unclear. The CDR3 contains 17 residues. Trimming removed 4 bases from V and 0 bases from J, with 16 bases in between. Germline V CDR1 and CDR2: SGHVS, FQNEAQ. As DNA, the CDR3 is TGTGCCAGCAGCTACCCCGATTTACATAACTCCTACAATGAGCAGTTCTTC. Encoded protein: CASSYPDLHNSYNEQFF. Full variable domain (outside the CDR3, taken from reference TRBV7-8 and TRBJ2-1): GAGVSQSPRYKVAKRGQDVALRCDPISGHVSLFWYQQALGQGPEFLTYFQNEAQLDKSGLPSDRFFAERPEGSVSTLKIQRTQQEDSAVYLCASSYPDLHNSYNEQFFGPGTRLTVL.

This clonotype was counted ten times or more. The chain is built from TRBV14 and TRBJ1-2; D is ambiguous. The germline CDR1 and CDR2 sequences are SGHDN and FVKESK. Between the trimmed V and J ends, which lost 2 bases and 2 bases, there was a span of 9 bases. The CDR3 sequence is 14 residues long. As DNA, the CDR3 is TGTGCCAGCAGCCAACTAGACATAAACTATGGCTACACCTTC. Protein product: CASSQLDINYGYTF.